This T cell receptor (beta chain) originates from a study of T cells after yellow fever vaccination. UMIs and a universal primer site were added when TCR cDNA was made by 5'RACE template switching. Each CDR3 protein gets one entry after TCRdb re-called the 5' RACE reads with MiXCR. This sample yields 500,000 to 650,000 distinct CDR3 sequences, of which roughly an eighth are seen a single time; under 15% belongs to the top ten. Of note for this clonotype: Its antigen is undetermined.

General observations from the study: Boosting was followed by the reappearance of most primary-vaccination clones (under 97% CD4, about 88% CD8). Weaker overall, the secondary response nonetheless peaked faster (day 5 versus 15).

The sequence derives from a young man who received the YFV17D yellow fever vaccine. The sample was PBMCs, taken on the day of the yellow fever booster vaccination.

The CDR3 region has the DNA TGCAGTGCTCAAACAGGGAACGCGTACAATGAGCAGTTCTTC. Protein sequence: CSAQTGNAYNEQFF. V and J are TRBV20-1 and TRBJ2-1; possible D gene TRBD1, 6 bases. The CDR3 has 14 amino acids. The germline V gene has CDR1 DFQATT and CDR2 SNEGSKA (reference sequence). V lost 5 bases and J lost 4, with 15 bases in between.